The clone carrying this TCR beta chain has a handful of counts. These data originate in a study of blood T cells in healthy people across ages. Combining a sample-barcoded 5' primer with a J-beta primer mix, a second PCR ran for roughly 7 to 12 cycles. All samples gave at least 2.5 million CDR3-containing paired-end reads. One entry per CDR3 protein results from TCRdb running MiXCR on the 5' RACE reads. This table holds 800,000 to 950,000 distinct CDR3 sequences, around 34% found once. The CDR3 runs to 13 residues. CDR1 DFQATT and CDR2 SNEGSKA come from the germline V gene (reference sequence). The ends were cut back, 5 bases at V and 6 bases at J, with 15 bases in the middle.

The TCR comes from a young man in good health. The V call is TRBV20-1, the J call TRBJ2-3, with D perhaps matching TRBD2 (5 bases). Specimen: blood. The CDR3 loop reads CSALLVSSDTQYF. CDR3 bases: TGCAGTGCTCTACTAGTTTCTTCGGATACGCAGTATTTT.